The rows below give T cell receptor beta chains drawn from one sample of a study of cytomegalovirus exposure and HLA in healthy donors. Profiled with immunoSEQ multiplex PCR; TCRdb holds only in-frame clones, not every one. Of 95,000 to 120,000 clones listed, approximately 85% are singletons. What was sequenced was PBMCs. These receptors came from a woman under 30 in good health and CMV-seronegative. Each CDR3 is given with its conserved first and last residue. D genes are given only for firm matches. Rows may omit the clone size; those that give it use once, few, many or a size class.

j_call v_call d_call clone_size cdr3_nt cdr3_aa
TRBJ2-1 TRBV13 TRBD2 NA TGTGCCAGCAGCTTAGCCCTGACTAGCGGGCAGTTCTTC CASSLALTSGQFF
TRBJ2-6 TRBV27 NA NA TGTGCCAGCAGTTTTCTACCCCTCTCTGGGGCCAACGTCCTGACTTTC CASSFLPLSGANVLTF
TRBJ1-5 TRBV28 NA NA TGTGCCAGCAGACAATTTGGAGGCAATCAGCCCCAGCATTTT CASRQFGGNQPQHF
TRBJ2-7 TRBV29-1 NA NA TGCAGCGTTGAAGGGGAGGCGGGCGAGCAGTACTTC CSVEGEAGEQYF
TRBJ2-2 TRBV6-1 TRBD2 NA TGTGCCAGCAGTGAAATGAAACTAGCGGGGGGGCCGGTCGGGGAGCTGTTTTTT CASSEMKLAGGPVGELFF
TRBJ1-2 TRBV25-1 NA NA TGTGCCAGCAGTGCTTTAGCCGGCCAGACCTTC CASSALAGQTF
TRBJ1-2 TRBV6-5 NA NA TGTGCCAGCAGTATTAGCTCAGAATACTATGGCTACACCTTC CASSISSEYYGYTF
TRBJ1-2 TRBV2 NA NA TGTGCCAGCACTCTGGACAGTCGCGGCTACACCTTC CASTLDSRGYTF
TRBJ2-2 TRBV29-1 NA NA TGCAGCGTCTATCACAGGGACACCGGGGAGCTGTTTTTT CSVYHRDTGELFF
TRBJ1-2 TRBV29-1 NA NA TGCAGCGTTGCCGGGGGCTATGGCTACACCTTC CSVAGGYGYTF
TRBJ2-5 TRBV27 NA NA TGTGCCAGCAGTTCTACGGAGACCCAGTACTTC CASSSTETQYF
TRBJ2-5 TRBV9 NA NA TGTGCCAGCAGCCCCGGGAGCCCGGTGGGGACCCAGTACTTC CASSPGSPVGTQYF
TRBJ1-3 TRBV18 NA NA TGTGCCAGCTCACCATCTTATACCGGGAACGGAAACACCATATATTTT CASSPSYTGNGNTIYF
TRBJ2-7 TRBV10-3 NA NA TGTGCCATCAGTGATGGTCAGGTGAAAGCCTACGAGCAGTACTTC CAISDGQVKAYEQYF
TRBJ1-5 TRBV19 NA NA TGTGCCAGTAGTAGAAACAGGGTTGCCTGGGGGAGCAATCAGCCCCAGCATTTT CASSRNRVAWGSNQPQHF
TRBJ2-3 TRBV25-1 NA once TGTGCCAGCAGTGAGGAGGGTAGCACAGATACGCAGTATTTT CASSEEGSTDTQYF
TRBJ1-5 TRBV2 TRBD1 few TGTGCCAGCAGGGGGACAGGGGGCGAGAGCAATCAGCCCCAGCATTTT CASRGTGGESNQPQHF
TRBJ2-3 TRBV5-1 TRBD2 NA TGCGCCAGCAGCCCCCCGGGGGGGACGCGAGATACGCAGTATTTT CASSPPGGTRDTQYF
TRBJ2-3 TRBV5-6 TRBD1 NA TGTGCCAGCAGCTTGGTTGACAGGGGGTTGACAGATACGCAGTATTTT CASSLVDRGLTDTQYF
TRBJ1-6 TRBV2 NA few TGTGCCAGCAGTGGTATCAATTCACCCCTCCACTTT CASSGINSPLHF
TRBJ1-1 TRBV19 NA NA TGTGCCAGTTTAGGTCCGAGGGCCGAAGCTTTCTTT CASLGPRAEAFF
TRBJ2-7 TRBV5-6 TRBD1 NA TGTGCCAGCAGCTTCTACGACAGGGGGACCCAGCAGTACTTC CASSFYDRGTQQYF
TRBJ2-6 TRBV7-2 NA NA TGTGCCAGCAGCTTCCCACCAGGCTCTGGGGCCAACGTCCTGACTTTC CASSFPPGSGANVLTF
TRBJ2-3 TRBV25-1 NA NA TGTGCCAGCAGTCTCTGGCAGGGCGTCACAGATACGCAGTATTTT CASSLWQGVTDTQYF
TRBJ1-5 TRBV6-1 NA NA TGTGCCAGCAGTGAAGGACAGGAAAATCAGCCCCAGCATTTT CASSEGQENQPQHF
TRBJ2-5 TRBV7-2 TRBD2 NA TGTGCCAGCAGCTTTCCTAGCGGGGGGATCCAAGAGACCCAGTACTTC CASSFPSGGIQETQYF
TRBJ2-1 TRBV5-1 NA NA TGCGCCAGCAGCTTGGCGGGGATTGGGGATGAGCAGTTCTTC CASSLAGIGDEQFF
TRBJ1-1 TRBV7-6 NA NA TGTGCCAGCAGCCCCTGGACCGGTGAAGGGGCTGAAGCTTTCTTT CASSPWTGEGAEAFF
TRBJ1-1 TRBV6-6 NA many TGTGCCAGCGGATCGGACAAGAACACTGAAGCTTTCTTT CASGSDKNTEAFF
TRBJ1-1 TRBV30 NA NA TGTGCCTGGGACGTCGGTTCGGGGACTGAAGCTTTCTTT CAWDVGSGTEAFF
TRBJ2-2 TRBV19 NA NA TGTGCCAGTAGTCCCCGGGTGGACAACCCCCGGCCCGGGGAGCTGTTTTTT CASSPRVDNPRPGELFF
TRBJ1-3 TRBV28 TRBD1 once TGTGCCAGCAGCACATACAGGGGACAAGGGGACACCATATATTTT CASSTYRGQGDTIYF
TRBJ1-2 TRBV5-1 TRBD1 NA TGCGCCAGTCGGGACAGCCCTAACTATGGCTACACCTTC CASRDSPNYGYTF
TRBJ2-1 TRBV19 NA few TGTGCCAGTAGTATAAACTCTAACTCCTACAATGAGCAGTTCTTC CASSINSNSYNEQFF
TRBJ2-7 TRBV30 TRBD1 few TGTGCCTGGGGGACAGGGGGCTACGAGCAGTACTTC CAWGTGGYEQYF
TRBJ2-1 TRBV27 TRBD2 NA TGTGCCAGCGGACTAGCGGGGAGAATGAATGAGCAGTTCTTC CASGLAGRMNEQFF
TRBJ2-1 TRBV6-6 TRBD2 NA TGTGCCAGCAGTTATCGGGGGGGCCTCGGCTTCAATGAGCAGTTCTTC CASSYRGGLGFNEQFF
TRBJ2-5 TRBV5-1 NA NA TGCGCCAGCAGCTATGACCCGTCGAGGGGGGAGACCCAGTACTTC CASSYDPSRGETQYF
TRBJ2-3 TRBV5-1 NA NA TGCGCCAGCAGCTTGGTGACGGACACACACACAGTGGATACGCAGTATTTT CASSLVTDTHTVDTQYF
TRBJ2-7 TRBV6-5 NA NA TGTGCCAGCAGCTATGGTCCCCACGAGCAGTACTTC CASSYGPHEQYF
TRBJ2-3 TRBV28 NA few TGTGCCAGCAGTCCTGGCGGGGCTCTTAGGGATACGCAGTATTTT CASSPGGALRDTQYF